These 27 T cell receptor beta chains were all obtained from the same sample, sequenced in a study of blood T cell repertoires in COVID-19. Some clones are missing from TCRdb's copy, which holds only in-frame ones; the method was immunoSEQ multiplex PCR. This table has around 70,000 clones, around four fifths appearing once. Sequencing was performed on peripheral blood. These receptors came from a human donor in a cohort sampled during active COVID-19.

The chain employs TRBV10-1 and TRBJ1-4, with D possibly matching TRBD1 (6 bases). The V and J ends lost 0 bases and 4 bases respectively, with 12 bases between them. The CDR3 length is 16 residues. CDR1 and CDR2 from the germline V gene are WNHNN and SYGVQD (reference sequence). CDR3 nucleotide sequence: TGCGCCAGCAGTGAGTCGATTGAGGGGGTTAATGAAAAACTGTTTTTT. It yields the protein CASSESIEGVNEKLFF.

The V call is TRBV7-9, the J call TRBJ2-7; TRBD2 matches at 11 bases. The CDR3 is made up of 19 amino acids. Germline CDR1 reads SEHNR; CDR2 reads FQNEAQ (reference sequence). V shed 4 bases, J shed 3 bases, and the junction held 17 bases outside the gene matches. CDR3: CASSSRAPGTSGIYYEQYF. For the CDR3, the DNA is TGTGCCAGCAGCTCTAGAGCCCCGGGGACTAGCGGAATATACTACGAGCAGTACTTC.

The rearrangement joins TRBV7-3 to TRBJ1-5, with D perhaps TRBD1 (6 bases). The CDR3 runs 14 residues. Germline CDR1 reads SGHTA; CDR2 reads FQGTGA. The germline V and J ends were trimmed by 1 base and 7 bases, with 11 bases remaining between them. CDR3 sequence reads: CASSLKGGPQPQHF. CDR3 sequence (DNA): TGTGCCAGCAGCTTAAAGGGGGGGCCCCAGCCCCAGCATTTT.

This clone was observed a few times. V is TRBV5-6 and J is TRBJ2-7; 9 bases fit TRBD1. V was pared by 4 bases and J by 3 bases, with 11 bases of the junction left unmatched. The CDR3 extends over 16 amino acids. In germline, CDR1 is SGHDT, CDR2 YYEEEE. CDR3 protein: CASSSIGTGKIYEQYF. DNA of the CDR3: TGTGCCAGCAGCAGCATCGGGACAGGGAAGATCTACGAGCAGTACTTC. Combining the CDR3 with reference TRBV5-6 and TRBJ2-7 gives the whole variable domain DAGVTQSPTHLIKTRGQQVTLRCSPKSGHDTVSWYQQALGQGPQFIFQYYEEEERQRGNFPDRFSGHQFPNYSSELNVNALLLGDSALYLCASSSIGTGKIYEQYFGPGTRLTVT.

V usage is TRBV19 and J usage is TRBJ2-7; TRBD2 aligns across 11 bases. There are 16 residues in the CDR3. J was trimmed by 2 bases and V by 4 bases; bases with no gene match: 7. Per the germline V gene, CDR1 is LNHDA and CDR2 is SQIVND (reference sequence). The CDR3 reads CASSTPGTSGTYEQYF. The CDR3 nucleotides read TGTGCCAGTAGTACCCCCGGGACTAGCGGCACCTACGAGCAGTACTTC.

This clone has just a few counts. The V call is TRBV5-6, the J call TRBJ1-1; TRBD1 might be the D (6 bases). The CDR3 consists of 15 residues. Germline lookup yields CDR1 SGHDT and CDR2 YYEEEE. Between the trimmed V and J ends, which lost 4 bases and 0 bases, there was a span of 13 bases. The DNA of the CDR3 is TGTGCCAGCAGCGTAACAGGGTTCATGAACACTGAAGCTTTCTTT. Its protein product is CASSVTGFMNTEAFF.

The rearrangement joins TRBV7-3 to TRBJ2-7; perhaps TRBD2 as D (6 bases). Trimming left V 8 bases short and J 5 bases short, with 16 bases between. This CDR3 spans 13 amino acids. The V gene's germline CDR1 is SGHTA and CDR2 FQGTGA. CDR3 bases: TGTGCCAGCGCCCAAGGAGGGAGGAACGAGCAGTACTTC. Protein product: CASAQGGRNEQYF.

This chain joins TRBV5-4 and TRBJ2-2; 7 bases agree with TRBD1. V was pared by 4 bases and J by 5 bases, with 8 bases of the junction left unmatched. In germline, CDR1 is SGHNT, CDR2 YYREEE (reference sequence). This CDR3 has 15 residues. In DNA form, the CDR3 reads TGTGCCAGCAGCCGACAGGGAATGCGGACCGGGGAGCTGTTTTTT. Translated: CASSRQGMRTGELFF.

The chain is built from TRBV7-8 and TRBJ2-7; 10 bases are a match to TRBD1. Per germline, CDR1 SGHVS and CDR2 FQNEAQ. Trimming cost V 5 bases and J 0 bases; bases outside gene matches: 10. This CDR3 has 17 amino acids. The CDR3 sequence is CASSLGVRTGGSYEQYF. CDR3 DNA sequence: TGTGCCAGCAGCCTAGGAGTTAGGACAGGGGGCTCCTACGAGCAGTACTTC.

This clone was observed a handful of times. The chain carries TRBV12-3 or TRBV12-4 and TRBJ2-7, with TRBD1 matching over 7 bases. Losses at the gene ends were 4 bases for V and 4 bases for J; bases not matched to a gene: 4. The CDR3 is 13 amino acids. The CDR3 DNA reads TGTGCCAGCAGTTACGGGACAGAATACGAGCAGTACTTC. This translates into CASSYGTEYEQYF.

The chain employs TRBV5-1 and TRBJ1-2, with 8 bases aligning to TRBD1. Germline V gives CDR1 SGHRS, CDR2 YFSETQ. The CDR3 runs to 18 residues. The trim removed 0 bases at V and 1 base at J, leaving 11 bases unmatched. CDR3 in DNA: TGCGCCAGCAGCTTGGCCGGGCAGGGGGCAAATGGTAACTATGGCTACACCTTC. Amino acid sequence: CASSLAGQGANGNYGYTF.

CDR3 amino acids: CASSSSGTGVKNIQYF. For the CDR3, the DNA is TGTGCCAGCAGTTCGTCCGGGACAGGAGTTAAAAACATTCAGTACTTC. V is TRBV6-2 or TRBV6-3 and J is TRBJ2-4; 8 bases are a match to TRBD1. This CDR3 region has 16 residues. Trimming removed 4 bases from V and 4 bases from J; junction bases left unmatched: 9. Germline V CDR1 and CDR2: MNHEY, SVGEGT.

The gene calls are TRBV6-4 and TRBJ2-6; TRBD1 might be the D (6 bases). The germline CDR1 and CDR2 sequences are MRHNA and SNTAGT. The germline V and J ends were trimmed by 4 bases and 0 bases, with 7 bases remaining between them. This CDR3 spans 15 amino acids. CDR3 DNA: TGTGCCAGCAGTGCGGACAGCTCTGGGGCCAACGTCCTGACTTTC. Translation gives CASSADSSGANVLTF.

V usage is TRBV27 and J usage is TRBJ1-1; no clear D gene. CDR1 MNHEY and CDR2 SMNVEV come from the germline V gene (reference sequence). V lost 8 bases to trimming and J lost 0 bases, with 13 bases between them. CDR3 length: 14 residues. CDR3 nucleotide sequence: TGTGCCAGCTCCCGGAGAGGGTTGAACACTGAAGCTTTCTTT. It encodes CASSRRGLNTEAFF.

This sequence joins TRBV18 and TRBJ2-3; a possible D gene is TRBD2 (6 bases). Between the trimmed V and J ends, which lost 5 bases and 6 bases, there was a span of 9 bases. The CDR3 loop spans 12 amino acids. Germline CDR1 is KGHSH and CDR2 is LQKENI. The CDR3 reads CASSSGRDTQYF. The CDR3 nucleotides read TGTGCCAGCTCATCAGGGAGGGATACGCAGTATTTT.

The J gene is TRBJ1-1, the V gene TRBV6-5; the match to TRBD1 covers 9 bases. CDR3 length: 15 amino acids. With 5 bases clipped from V and 1 base from J, the junction kept 5 bases outside the gene matches. Looked up from germline, CDR1 is MNHEY and CDR2 is SVGAGI. The CDR3 is CASSLTGQGNTEAFF. The CDR3, as DNA: TGTGCCAGCAGTCTCACGGGACAGGGGAACACTGAAGCTTTCTTT.

The CDR3 spells CASYGARAFDEQYF. The CDR3 nucleotides are TGTGCCAGCTACGGAGCCAGGGCTTTCGACGAGCAGTACTTC. The J gene is TRBJ2-7, the V gene TRBV7-6; D perhaps matches TRBD1 (5 bases). CDR3 size: 14 residues. Germline loops: CDR1 SGHVS, CDR2 FNYEAQ. Trimming cost V 8 bases and J 5 bases, with 19 bases left between them.

The chain uses TRBV11-2 and TRBJ2-7, with TRBD2 matching over 11 bases. Germline assignment: CDR1 SGHAT and CDR2 FQNNGV. V lost 4 bases and J lost 3; bases outside the gene matches: 5. The CDR3 spans 15 residues. Here the CDR3 reads CASSYGLAGRYEQYF. The CDR3 bases are TGTGCCAGCAGCTACGGACTAGCGGGTCGCTACGAGCAGTACTTC.

The J gene is TRBJ2-2, the V gene TRBV11-2; unclear D gene. V lost 4 bases and J lost 3, with 6 bases in between. CDR1 and CDR2 from the germline V gene are SGHAT and FQNNGV. The CDR3 contains 13 residues. CDR3 sequence: CASSSSDTGELFF. CDR3 DNA: TGTGCCAGCAGCTCTTCCGACACCGGGGAGCTGTTTTTT.

This chain uses TRBV4-1 with TRBJ2-3; weak D call: TRBD2 (7 bases). CDR1 MGHRA and CDR2 YSYEKL come from the germline V gene. V was cut by 1 base and J by 2 bases, with 16 bases left in between. The CDR3 runs 17 residues. The chain's CDR3 is CASSQVGEGVDTDTQYF. CDR3 nucleotides: TGCGCCAGCAGCCAAGTGGGGGAGGGGGTGGACACAGATACGCAGTATTTT.

The gene calls are TRBV27 and TRBJ2-3, with a tentative D call TRBD1 (5 bases). Trimming stripped 5 bases from V and 8 bases from J, with 17 bases between. The CDR3 runs to 14 residues. Looked up from germline, CDR1 is MNHEY and CDR2 is SMNVEV (reference sequence). The CDR3 coding sequence is TGTGCCAGCAGTACTCGACAGACCGCCTTTACGCAGTATTTT. This translates into CASSTRQTAFTQYF.

This clone was picked up a small number of times. V and J are TRBV18 and TRBJ1-1; D might be TRBD1 (5 bases). The germline V and J ends were trimmed by 10 bases and 6 bases, with 18 bases remaining between them. The CDR3 length is 13 residues. Germline loops: CDR1 KGHSH, CDR2 LQKENI. The CDR3 nucleotides are TGTGCCACCTCGGGAACAGTACAGGCTGAAGCTTTCTTT. Protein: CATSGTVQAEAFF.

This clone has just a few counts. The chain joins TRBV11-1 to TRBJ2-7; perhaps TRBD1 as D (5 bases). Trimming removed 4 bases from V and 7 bases from J, with 17 bases in between. The CDR3 runs to 14 residues. Germline CDR1 is SGHAT and CDR2 is FQDESV (reference sequence). This CDR3 reads CASSSAGNRGEQYF. The DNA of the CDR3 is TGTGCCAGCAGCTCCGCAGGGAACCGAGGAGAGCAGTACTTC.

V is TRBV28 and J is TRBJ2-7, with 9 bases aligning to TRBD2. There are 15 residues in the CDR3. Germline CDR1 and CDR2: MDHEN and SYDVKM. J was trimmed by 0 bases and V by 6 bases; bases with no gene match: 6. The CDR3, as DNA: TGTGCCAGCAGCCTCAGCGGGGGGTACTCCTACGAGCAGTACTTC. Amino acids: CASSLSGGYSYEQYF.

The chain is built from TRBV2 and TRBJ1-3; D is unclear. The CDR3 covers 13 residues. CDR1 is SNHLY and CDR2 is FYNNEI in the germline V gene. V was clipped by 6 bases and J by 2 bases, with 8 bases between them. The DNA of the CDR3 is TGTGCCAGCAGGGGCTTCCCTGGAAACACCATATATTTT. The encoded protein is CASRGFPGNTIYF.

V usage is TRBV19 and J usage is TRBJ2-5, with D perhaps TRBD1 (6 bases). The germline gives CDR1 LNHDA, CDR2 SQIVND (reference sequence). Trimming shortened V by 1 base and J by 4 bases, and 16 bases separated the two germline ends. This CDR3 has 16 amino acids. The CDR3 DNA is TGTGCCAGTAGTATAGCCGCAGGGGCCGAGATAGAGACCCAGTACTTC. The encoded protein is CASSIAAGAEIETQYF. The full variable domain, with the rest looked up from reference TRBV19 and TRBJ2-5, is DGGITQSPKYLFRKEGQNVTLSCEQNLNHDAMYWYRQDPGQGLRLIYYSQIVNDFQKGDIAEGYSVSREKKESFPLTVTSAQKNPTAFYLCASSIAAGAEIETQYFGPGTRLLVL.

This clone was seen once. The chain recombines TRBV28 with TRBJ2-5, with a weak D call TRBD2 (5 bases). This CDR3 region has 14 residues. The V end was cut by 5 bases, the J end by 1 base, with 11 bases between. The germline V gene has CDR1 MDHEN and CDR2 SYDVKM. The CDR3 DNA reads as TGTGCCAGCAGTCCCTGGGAGCCCCAAGAGACCCAGTACTTC. Translated, it gives CASSPWEPQETQYF.